A selection of T cell receptor beta chains follows, all from one sample in a study of T cells after yellow fever vaccination. MiXCR was run by TCRdb on the 5' RACE reads, yielding one entry per CDR3 protein. The sample lists about 45,000 distinct CDR3 sequences, almost 7% occurring once. Here the sequenced sample was CD8+ T cells not binding an NS4B(214-222) dextramer, sorted from PBMCs, taken 45 days after the yellow fever booster vaccination. The receptor set was obtained from a man aged 25-40 years who received the YFV17D yellow fever vaccine. Both conserved end residues are trimmed from each CDR3. Clone size is stated in some rows and not others, as once, few, many or a class when expanded.

many	TRBJ1-1	TRBV2	ASSEWLGTEAF
many	TRBJ2-3	TRBV10-1	ASSGAGPTDTQY
many	TRBJ2-7	TRBV7-3	ASSLGTKSYEQY
-	TRBJ2-5	TRBV29-1	SAADPLAGGRGQETQY
many	TRBJ1-2	TRBV7-9	ASSPRTDYGYT
-	TRBJ2-7	TRBV7-2	ASSLSSGSFEQY
many	TRBJ2-1	TRBV14	ASSQESASREQF
many	TRBJ2-2	TRBV29-1	SVISTGVGGELF
many	TRBJ2-1	TRBV11-2	ASSLTAVRYNEQF
many	TRBJ2-1	TRBV12-3/TRBV12-4	ASPGQGQLEQF
few	TRBJ2-2	TRBV7-6	ASSPLPVNTGELF
-	TRBJ2-1	TRBV6-5	ASSSASHYNEQF
many	TRBJ2-1	TRBV19	ASSIDRTSGRASYNEQF
many	TRBJ2-1	TRBV9	ASSVGYSYNEQF
-	TRBJ2-1	TRBV27	ASSLVALSSYNEQF
few	TRBJ1-4	TRBV25-1	ASSRVLNEKLF
many	TRBJ2-3	TRBV15	ATSRDQVVDTQY
-	TRBJ2-7	TRBV10-2	AIQTPYEQY
many	TRBJ2-1	TRBV3-1	ASSQDPSWDNEQF
many	TRBJ2-1	TRBV7-9	ASSLEVGFSYNEQF
-	TRBJ2-7	TRBV19	ASSPGGPYEQY
many	TRBJ2-1	TRBV19	ASRTGWVAGDSKSTEQF
few	TRBJ2-2	TRBV7-9	ASGSGTGSGELF
many	TRBJ2-1	TRBV5-1	ASSLEGLEQVLQF
many	TRBJ2-3	TRBV11-2	ASTVRTLSTDTQY
many	TRBJ2-7	TRBV4-3	ASSQVVMGHEQY
many	TRBJ2-3	TRBV15	ATSPTAGTVTDTQY
many	TRBJ2-7	TRBV6-5	AIRDRLYEQY
few	TRBJ1-1	TRBV5-6	ASSLVASSEAF
many	TRBJ2-7	TRBV28	ASSFSQDSNYEQY
many	TRBJ2-7	TRBV6-5	ASSYRFGNRYEQY
-	TRBJ2-2	TRBV28	ASSLSGGRATGTGELF
few	TRBJ2-1	TRBV5-4	ASSAGPGLAPGNEQF
many	TRBJ2-1	TRBV6-2/TRBV6-3	ASSPWVEQF
many	TRBJ2-7	TRBV30	AWSVGDSYEQY
many	TRBJ1-1	TRBV6-6	ASSYSTNTEAF
many	TRBJ2-6	TRBV15	ATSSQGFGANVLT
many	TRBJ2-5	TRBV15	ATKGTVQETQY
many	TRBJ2-1	TRBV4-2	ASSQDATSGSNEQF
few	TRBJ2-7	TRBV7-2	ASSLAPPGQANEQY
many	TRBJ2-3	TRBV28	ASSSGGTDTQY
few	TRBJ2-5	TRBV7-9	ASSSFYGVQETQY
many	TRBJ2-7	TRBV29-1	SVENREGLYEQY
many	TRBJ2-1	TRBV6-1	ASSAPLDRSIYNEQF
-	TRBJ2-7	TRBV4-3	ASSQAQGGYEQY
many	TRBJ2-1	TRBV3-1	ASSQEQPLYNEQF
many	TRBJ2-2	TRBV24-1	ATSVVDRDTTNTGELF
many	TRBJ2-1	TRBV3-1	ASSQDLAGSYNEQF
many	TRBJ2-7	TRBV3-1	ASSQTARTGSYEQY
many	TRBJ2-2	TRBV12-3/TRBV12-4	ASSLEGAGELF
many	TRBJ1-1	TRBV5-1	ASSPGQPVTFMNTEAF
many	TRBJ2-7	TRBV20-1	SARPLHYEQY
many	TRBJ2-7	TRBV6-5	ASSGTRQHEQY